The 12 T cell receptor beta chains listed next were all sequenced from one sample in a study of beta chain features in type 1 diabetes (dated by TCRdb to 2016 to 2018). What the work shows at the level of the full study, not this receptor alone: A moderate but significant shortening of TCRB CDR3 length was observed in type 1 diabetes patients in all four CD4+ subsets.

Library preparation used the immunoSEQ multiplex PCR assay. The entire isolated RNA was reverse transcribed using the High Capacity cDNA Reverse Transcription Kit, and thus expressed TCRB transcripts were sequenced. TCRdb limited this immuneACCESS table to in-frame rearrangements with V and J called. A share of clones is missing; checked studies link under half to unresolved V genes, and the rest is unexplained. This sample gives roughly 50,000 clones in total; just under 45% of them show up just once. The ten largest clones take up approximately 0.13% of the sample. No antigen has been identified for these receptors. Sequencing used stem cell memory CD4+ T cells from blood. The cell subset or site tag for this specimen amounts to: stem cell-like memory CD4+ T cells. Every receptor here comes from a man aged 25-45 years with type 1 diabetes.

The J gene is TRBJ2-3, the V gene TRBV11-2; 8 positions agree with TRBD1. Unmatched junction bases numbered 10, after V lost 5 bases and J lost 3 bases. The CDR3 consists of 16 residues. Germline-derived CDR1 and CDR2 are SGHAT and FQNNGV. CDR3 nucleotide sequence: TGTGCCAGCAGCCCAGGACAGGGTCTTTGGACAGATACGCAGTATTTT. It codes for CASSPGQGLWTDTQYF.

This chain uses TRBV29-1 with TRBJ1-1; D not resolved. The V end was cut by 4 bases, the J end by 6 bases, with 6 bases between. Germline V lookup: CDR1 SQVTM, CDR2 ANQGSEA. There are 10 residues in the CDR3. CDR3 sequence: CSVAAPEAFF. In nucleotides, the CDR3 is TGCAGCGTTGCAGCGCCTGAAGCTTTCTTT.

J is TRBJ1-1 and V is TRBV5-6, with 7 positions matching TRBD1. Per germline, CDR1 SGHDT and CDR2 YYEEEE. This CDR3 has 16 amino acids. Unmatched junction bases numbered 13, after V lost 4 bases and J lost 4 bases. DNA for the CDR3: TGTGCCAGCAGCATCACGACAGGGCGAATGGGCACTGAAGCTTTCTTT. It specifies CASSITTGRMGTEAFF. Looking up the rest from reference TRBV5-6 and TRBJ1-1 gives the full variable domain: DAGVTQSPTHLIKTRGQQVTLRCSPKSGHDTVSWYQQALGQGPQFIFQYYEEEERQRGNFPDRFSGHQFPNYSSELNVNALLLGDSALYLCASSITTGRMGTEAFFGQGTRLTVV.

The chain is built from TRBV6-5 and TRBJ1-1; D uncertain. The CDR3 is 13 amino acids. The germline V and J ends were trimmed by 8 bases and 0 bases, with 10 bases remaining between them. Germline V gives CDR1 MNHEY, CDR2 SVGAGI. The CDR3 protein is CASSRALNTEAFF. The CDR3 bases are TGTGCCAGCTCGCGGGCCTTGAACACTGAAGCTTTCTTT.

This clone was seen more than once but under ten times. CDR3 sequence (DNA): TGTGCCAGCTCACCCCTAAGACAGGGCGACGAGCAGTACTTC. It codes for CASSPLRQGDEQYF. The chain couples TRBV18 to TRBJ2-7; 7 nucleotides agree with TRBD1. CDR3 length: 14 residues. With 3 bases clipped from V and 5 bases from J, the junction kept 7 bases outside the gene matches. Per germline, CDR1 KGHSH and CDR2 LQKENI.

Concerning this clone: The junction differs from germline at one of its ends, possibly a read error. The J gene is TRBJ1-1, the V gene TRBV4-1; TRBD1 aligns across 8 bases. Looked up from germline, CDR1 is MGHRA and CDR2 is YSYEKL. The CDR3 covers 14 residues. This chain's CDR3 is CASSQPGQETSLGF. The CDR3 coding sequence is TGCGCCAGCAGTCAACCGGGACAGGAAACTTCCCTGGGTTTT.

The J gene is TRBJ2-1, the V gene TRBV28; 7 bases agree with TRBD1. Germline lookup yields CDR1 MDHEN and CDR2 SYDVKM. CDR3 length: 12 residues. V shed 2 bases, J shed 9 bases, and the junction held 1 base outside the gene matches. CDR3 DNA sequence: TGTGCCAGCAGTTTAAGACAGGGTGAGCAGTTCTTC. Amino acid sequence: CASSLRQGEQFF.

V is TRBV5-1 and J is TRBJ2-1, with TRBD2 matching over 7 bases. V trimming: 3 bases; J trimming: 4 bases; junction bases outside the gene matches: 7. Germline V lookup: CDR1 SGHRS, CDR2 YFSETQ. The length of the CDR3 is 15 residues. The CDR3 loop reads CASSWGGSVYNEQFF. CDR3 nucleotides: TGCGCCAGCAGCTGGGGCGGGAGTGTTTACAATGAGCAGTTCTTC.

The chain combines TRBV29-1 with TRBJ2-1; 8 bases map to TRBD1. The V segment lost 7 bases and the J segment 3 bases; nucleotides outside the gene matches: 8. CDR1 and CDR2 (germline): SQVTM, ANQGSEA. The CDR3 length is 14 residues. CDR3 sequence reads: CSGQRTGLYNEQFF. In nucleotides, the CDR3 is TGCAGCGGTCAGCGGACAGGGCTCTACAATGAGCAGTTCTTC.

The J gene is TRBJ2-1, the V gene TRBV4-1; TRBD2 matches at 11 bases. Germline values: CDR1 MGHRA, CDR2 YSYEKL. The length of the CDR3 is 19 residues. V gave up 0 bases and J gave up 0 bases; unmatched junction bases: 7. This chain's CDR3 is CASSQDLGLAESSYNEQFF. The DNA for the CDR3 is TGCGCCAGCAGCCAAGATCTGGGACTAGCGGAAAGCTCCTACAATGAGCAGTTCTTC.

This clone turned up a few times. The gene calls are TRBV5-6 and TRBJ2-3, with 7 bases that match TRBD1. The trim removed 3 bases at V and 5 bases at J, leaving 21 bases unmatched. The CDR3 sequence is 19 residues long. Germline V gives CDR1 SGHDT, CDR2 YYEEEE. Written as DNA, the CDR3 is TGTGCCAGCAGCTATCCTCGACAGGGCGTGAGCAGGTTCGGAGATACGCAGTATTTT. Encoded protein: CASSYPRQGVSRFGDTQYF.

The CDR3 sequence: CASSFRTYTGYGYTF. Here the CDR3 DNA reads TGTGCCAGCAGTTTTCGGACATACACAGGGTATGGCTACACCTTC. The V call is TRBV28, the J call TRBJ1-2; tentatively, D is TRBD1 (6 bases). The germline V gene has CDR1 MDHEN and CDR2 SYDVKM. The CDR3 spans 15 residues. V lost 3 bases and J 5 bases, leaving 16 bases between the germline ends.